The subject of this entry is one T cell receptor (beta chain). V lost 9 bases to trimming and J lost 3 bases; unmatched junction nucleotides: 7. Per germline, CDR1 MNHEY and CDR2 SVGAGI. The CDR3 is 13 residues long. The sample belongs to a study of blood T cell repertoires in COVID-19. Overall study context: Collection of acute and convalescent COVID-19 samples took place in the United States, Italy and Spain. In each case, the material was cDNA or gDNA derived from T cells, B-cell-depleted T cells, or PBMCs.

Original analysis: Estimates of nucleated cell counts were drawn from the amplification of reference gene primers. TCRdb keeps only in-frame clones here, not all; method: immunoSEQ multiplex PCR. Clonal size and the V and J genes are those of that table, whereas D and trimming came from the DNA. The sample shows under 450,000 clones, approximately 90% of them seen only once. Seattle patients were enrolled while actively infected and followed longitudinally. The TCR originated in a woman aged 40 to 50 with COVID-19, enrolled during active disease. Specimen: peripheral blood. The chain employs TRBV6-5 and TRBJ2-7, with 8 positions matching TRBD2. The CDR3, as DNA: TGTGCCAGTCAGCGGGAGTCAGTCTACGAGCAGTACTTC. This gives the protein CASQRESVYEQYF.